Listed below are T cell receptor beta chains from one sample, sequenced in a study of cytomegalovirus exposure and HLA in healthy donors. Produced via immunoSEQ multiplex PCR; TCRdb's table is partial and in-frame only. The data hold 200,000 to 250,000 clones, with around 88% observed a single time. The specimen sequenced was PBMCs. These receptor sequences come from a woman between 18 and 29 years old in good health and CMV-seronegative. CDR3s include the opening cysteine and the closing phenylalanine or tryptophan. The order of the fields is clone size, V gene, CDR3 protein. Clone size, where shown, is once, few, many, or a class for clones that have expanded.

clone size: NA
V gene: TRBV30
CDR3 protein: CAFTTTRHRENYGYTF

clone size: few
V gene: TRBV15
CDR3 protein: CATSRDLTGAEAFF

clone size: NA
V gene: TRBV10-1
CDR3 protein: CATSGDYYNEQFF

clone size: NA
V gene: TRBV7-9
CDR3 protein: CASSLALPLEQFF

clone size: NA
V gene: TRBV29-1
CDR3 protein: CSAATRRGLYEQYF

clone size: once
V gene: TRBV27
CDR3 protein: CASTNLGVSGANGLTF

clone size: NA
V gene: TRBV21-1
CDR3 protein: CASSKWGRNLNSYEQYF

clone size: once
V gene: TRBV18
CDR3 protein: CASSPPRINSYEQYF

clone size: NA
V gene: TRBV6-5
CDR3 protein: CASSRDRGETQYF

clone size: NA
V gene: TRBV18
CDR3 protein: CASSRGPSTDTQYF

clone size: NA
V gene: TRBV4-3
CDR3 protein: CASSQADRRGNTIYF

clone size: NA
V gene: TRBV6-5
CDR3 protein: CASSLVGGYEQYF

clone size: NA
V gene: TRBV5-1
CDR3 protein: CASSLTSTGIYEQYF

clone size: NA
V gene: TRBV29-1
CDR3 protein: CSVASGTGGNQPQHF

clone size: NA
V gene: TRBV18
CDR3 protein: CASSLDRNYGYTF

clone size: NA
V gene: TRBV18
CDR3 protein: CASSSFGQPYEQYF

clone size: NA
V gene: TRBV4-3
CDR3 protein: CASSPFGTSGRAAYNEQFF

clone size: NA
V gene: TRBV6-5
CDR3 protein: CASIQSRGSPLHF

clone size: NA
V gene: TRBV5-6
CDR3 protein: CASSFSGIREQYF

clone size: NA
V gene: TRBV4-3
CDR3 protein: CASSPGSSPGTYEQYF

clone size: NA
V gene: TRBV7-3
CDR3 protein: CASSSTSGRGQGGELFF

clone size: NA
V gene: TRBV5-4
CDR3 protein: CASSPSAGENYGYTF

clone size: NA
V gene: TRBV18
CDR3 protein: CASSPSGDRGQPQHF

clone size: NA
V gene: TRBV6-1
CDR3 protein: CASKWQNYGYTF

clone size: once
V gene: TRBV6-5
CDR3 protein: CASSYMGQGAPGYTF

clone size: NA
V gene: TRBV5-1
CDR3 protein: CASSAGQNTGELFF

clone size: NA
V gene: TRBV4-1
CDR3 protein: CASSQGAGFSYNEQFF

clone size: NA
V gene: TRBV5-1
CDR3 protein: CASSVRTRPSYNEQFF

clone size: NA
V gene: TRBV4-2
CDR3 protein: CASSRVLQGWDTEAFF

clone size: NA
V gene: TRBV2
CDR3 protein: CASSGTGGAWSYTF

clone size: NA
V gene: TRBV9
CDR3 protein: CASSVGQAGGYTF

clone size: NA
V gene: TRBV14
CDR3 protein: CASSQGLIFSGLAGDYEQYF

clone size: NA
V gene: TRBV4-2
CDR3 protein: CASSQEWAGSQPQHF

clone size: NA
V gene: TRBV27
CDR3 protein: CASSLRGSSGNTIYF

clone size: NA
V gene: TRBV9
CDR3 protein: CASSGGGRSGNTIYF